The 26 T cell receptor beta chains presented below share a single source sample, sequenced in a study of T cells in Graves' hyperthyroidism and ophthalmopathy (dated 2019 in TCRdb). Preparation of the library involved multiplex PCR. The listed sequencing device is Illumina HiSeq 2000. Amplification of TCR beta CDR3 regions was carried out from RNA transcripts. The first round of RT-PCR for the TCR CDR3 was performed with the HTBI primer set and the Qiagen OneStep RT-PCR kit. Through fastp at Q25 and MiXCR, TCRdb rebuilt clones from the public reads, retaining in-frame beta chains. Under each unique CDR3 protein, matching rows form one entry showing the most common genes and DNA. In this sample the table shows more than 300,000 distinct CDR3 sequences, about 15% of which occur a single time. Of the sample, roughly a fifth is held by the ten largest clones. The sequenced material came from blood. These receptors came from a woman aged 30 to 39 with Graves' ophthalmopathy.

This clonotype occurred many times. The V call is TRBV4-1, the J call TRBJ2-1; 15 bases map to TRBD2. The J segment lost 7 bases and the V segment lost 3 bases, leaving 13 bases of the junction unmatched. The CDR3 has 19 amino acids. Germline CDR1 reads MGHRA; CDR2 reads YSYEKL. CDR3 bases: TGCGCCAGCAGCCACCCCGGACTAGCGGGGGGGCCTCGAAGAAATGAGCAGTTCTTC. Residues: CASSHPGLAGGPRRNEQFF.

This clonotype was counted between two and nine times. This chain links TRBV6-1 with TRBJ2-5, with 7 bases matching TRBD2. The CDR3 totals 16 residues. V lost 5 bases to trimming and J lost 5 bases; unmatched junction nucleotides: 14. Germline CDR1 and CDR2: MNHNS and SASEGT. Written as DNA, the CDR3 is TGTGCCAGCAGTCCATACAGCGGGGTCAGTAAGGAGACCCAGTACTTC. It yields the protein CASSPYSGVSKETQYF.

This clonotype was counted many times. This chain links TRBV9 with TRBJ2-1, with D perhaps being TRBD1 or TRBD2 (5 bases each). Looked up from germline, CDR1 is SGDLS and CDR2 is YYNGEE. The ends were cut back, 4 bases at V and 4 bases at J, with 18 bases in the middle. The CDR3 has 16 amino acids. This CDR3 reads CASSPTSEGTYNEQFF. The CDR3 region has the DNA TGTGCCAGCAGCCCCACCTCTGAGGGGACGTACAATGAGCAGTTCTTC.

A word on this clonotype: A much larger clone is a single base away; this may be a read error. The rearrangement joins TRBV30 to TRBJ1-5, with a possible D match to TRBD2 (6 bases). The J call is doubtful: the DNA matches TRBJ2-3 better. The CDR3 loop spans 15 amino acids. Germline CDR1 reads GTSNPN; CDR2 reads SVGIG (reference sequence). The CDR3 sequence is CAWREGSLRDQPQYF. The CDR3 coding sequence is TGTGCCTGGAGGGAGGGTTCCCTTAGGGATCAGCCCCAGTATTTT.

This clonotype was counted many times. The CDR3 DNA follows: TGTGCCAGCATTCATGCCGGGGAGCAGGGAGTCGGAAACACCATATATTTT. Translation gives CASIHAGEQGVGNTIYF. The chain recombines TRBV2 with TRBJ1-3; D may be TRBD1 (5 bases). Trimming cost V 7 bases and J 4 bases, with 23 bases left between them. This CDR3 has 17 residues. In germline, CDR1 is SNHLY, CDR2 FYNNEI. The complete variable domain, with remaining parts taken from reference TRBV2 and TRBJ1-3, reads EPEVTQTPSHQVTQMGQEVILRCVPISNHLYFYWYRQILGQKVEFLVSFYNNEISEKSEIFDDQFSVERPDGSNFTLKIRSTKLEDSAMYFCASIHAGEQGVGNTIYFGEGSWLTVV.

This clonotype came up many times. V gene TRBV5-5 combines with J gene TRBJ1-2; the D gene is possibly TRBD1 (5 bases). Trimming cost V 3 bases and J 4 bases, with 13 bases left between them. This CDR3 contains 14 residues. Germline CDR1 SGHKS, CDR2 YYEKEE (reference sequence). As DNA, the CDR3 is TGTGCCAGCAGCTATGGGACGGCCCCCTATGGCTACACCTTC. Translating it yields CASSYGTAPYGYTF.

This clonotype was seen only a few times. The CDR3 ends on some other residue instead of the conserved phenylalanine or tryptophan, so this is likely a read error. The chain has TRBV27 and TRBJ1-5, with a possible D match to TRBD1 (5 bases). The CDR3 has 15 residues. CDR1 and CDR2 (germline): MNHEY, SMNVEV (reference sequence). The V end lost 0 bases, the J end lost 7 bases, and 13 bases lay between the germline ends. The CDR3 here is CASSLSKGSRQPQHL. CDR3 DNA sequence: TGTGCCAGCAGTTTATCGAAGGGGAGTAGACAGCCCCAGCATCTT.

The rearrangement joins TRBV4-2 to TRBJ2-3; unclear D gene. The CDR3 has 15 amino acids. Trimming removed 0 bases from V and 0 bases from J, with 7 bases in between. CDR1 is LGHNA and CDR2 is YNFKEQ in the germline V gene. The CDR3 region has the DNA TGTGCCAGCAGCCAAGAGACGACTAGCACAGATACGCAGTATTTT. It yields the protein CASSQETTSTDTQYF.

This CDR3 is CASSLRGGATEAFF. CDR3 sequence (DNA): TGTGCCAGCAGCCTCCGAGGGGGGGCCACTGAAGCTTTCTTT. V usage is TRBV12-3 or TRBV12-4 and J usage is TRBJ1-1, with D perhaps TRBD1 (6 bases). V lost 6 bases and J 4 bases, leaving 15 bases between the germline ends. CDR3 size: 14 residues.

This clonotype occurred many times. The chain is built from TRBV29-1 and TRBJ1-5; no clear D gene. The germline V and J ends were trimmed by 4 bases and 6 bases, with 13 bases remaining between them. The germline V gene encodes CDR1 SQVTM and CDR2 ANQGSEA. The CDR3 extends over 13 amino acids. The CDR3 DNA reads as TGCAGCGTTGTTGAGTTTGTGGGTCAGCCCCAGCATTTT. It yields the protein CSVVEFVGQPQHF.

This clonotype occurred many times. V is TRBV5-8 and J is TRBJ1-6; 9 nucleotides line up with TRBD1. V was clipped by 5 bases and J by 10 bases; unmatched bases: 7. The CDR3 covers 14 residues. Germline V CDR1 and CDR2: SGHTS, YDEGEE. CDR3 sequence reads: CASSYRDRESPLHF. The CDR3 DNA reads TGTGCCAGCAGTTACCGGGACAGGGAATCACCCCTCCACTTT.

The rearrangement uses TRBV27 and TRBJ2-7; 7 bases agree with TRBD2. Germline V gene data show CDR1 as MNHEY and CDR2 as SMNVEV (reference sequence). The V segment lost 5 bases and the J segment 9 bases; nucleotides outside the gene matches: 10. The CDR3 has 13 amino acids. CDR3 sequence reads: CASSNFGGVGQYF. In nucleotides, the CDR3 is TGTGCCAGCAGTAACTTTGGGGGGGTCGGGCAGTACTTC.

This clonotype came up many times. The chain uses TRBV6-1 and TRBJ2-7, with D possibly TRBD1 on 5 matching bases. Germline V gene data show CDR1 as MNHNS and CDR2 as SASEGT. This CDR3 contains 13 residues. The V end lost 3 bases, the J end lost 3 bases, and 9 bases lay between the germline ends. This CDR3 is CASSESGNYEQYF. In DNA, the CDR3 is TGTGCCAGCAGTGAGTCAGGGAACTACGAGCAGTACTTC.

Many counts were recorded for this clonotype. The genes are TRBV19 and TRBJ1-5, with 7 bases aligning to TRBD1. Per the germline V gene, CDR1 is LNHDA and CDR2 is SQIVND (reference sequence). This CDR3 comprises 14 residues. The V and J ends lost 6 bases and 2 bases, in that order; junction bases with no gene match: 4. The CDR3 sequence is CASRITGGNQPQHF. Written as DNA, the CDR3 is TGTGCCAGTAGGATTACAGGGGGCAATCAGCCCCAGCATTTT.

This clonotype has a count of ten or more. V and J are TRBV28 and TRBJ1-3; TRBD1 is a possible D gene (6 bases). Germline CDR1 and CDR2: MDHEN and SYDVKM. V was clipped by 4 bases and J by 0 bases, with 10 bases between them. The CDR3 length is 15 residues. The CDR3 loop is CASSSHRDSGNTIYF. CDR3 DNA sequence: TGTGCCAGCAGTTCCCACAGGGACTCTGGAAACACCATATATTTT.

This clonotype was observed many times. This chain uses TRBV13 with TRBJ1-6; TRBD1 might be the D (6 bases). The V gene lost 4 bases and the J gene lost 7 bases, with 14 bases spanning the gap. CDR1 is PRHDT, CDR2 FYEKMQ, per germline (reference sequence). The CDR3 covers 15 residues. CDR3 DNA: TGTGCCAGCAGCTCGGAGGGGGTCGCGAATTCACCCCTCCACTTT. It specifies CASSSEGVANSPLHF.

This clonotype was counted a few times. At one boundary the junction diverges from the germline segment, which might be a read error. The V call is TRBV7-6, the J call TRBJ1-1, with D hard to call. The CDR3 extends over 13 amino acids. Germline loops: CDR1 SGHVS, CDR2 FNYEAQ. The CDR3 DNA reads TGTGCTAGCAGCTTCGCAGGATCCACTGAAGCTTTCTTT. Amino acids: CASSFAGSTEAFF.

This chain uses TRBV4-2 with TRBJ2-1; D remains unclear. Trimming removed 1 base at V and 4 bases at J, with 5 bases between. The germline CDR1 and CDR2 sequences are LGHNA and YNFKEQ. The length of the CDR3 is 13 residues. The DNA of the CDR3 is TGTGCCAGCAGCCAAGGCCTTTACAATGAGCAGTTCTTC. Its translation is CASSQGLYNEQFF.

This chain connects TRBV5-1 to TRBJ2-5; 8 bases fit TRBD1. V lost 4 bases and J lost 13; bases outside the gene matches: 18. This CDR3 region has 15 residues. Looked up from germline, CDR1 is SGHRS and CDR2 is YFSETQ. CDR3: CASSEGTGRGARTYF. The CDR3, as DNA: TGCGCCAGCAGCGAGGGGACAGGCCGTGGAGCCCGAACGTACTTC.

This clonotype came up once. The V call is TRBV11-2, the J call TRBJ2-3, with 15 nucleotides matching TRBD2. Germline CDR1 is SGHAT and CDR2 is FQNNGV. The CDR3 runs 16 residues. V was clipped by 7 bases and J by 6 bases; unmatched bases: 8. CDR3 coding DNA: TGTGCCAGCATCGGGACTAGCGGGGGGACATGGGATACGCAGTATTTT. It specifies CASIGTSGGTWDTQYF.

This clonotype was counted many times. This chain connects TRBV6-1 to TRBJ2-5; D may be TRBD2 (7 bases). Trimming removed 2 bases from V and 5 bases from J, with 18 bases in between. The germline gives CDR1 MNHNS, CDR2 SASEGT. The CDR3 extends over 16 amino acids. The CDR3 DNA is TGTGCCAGCAGTGAACCGGTGGGGGGGCTTCGGGAGACCCAGTACTTC. Translating it yields CASSEPVGGLRETQYF.

This clonotype was picked up many times. This rearrangement joins TRBV20-1 to TRBJ2-1, with D possibly being TRBD1 (5 bases). The CDR3 totals 13 residues. The ends were cut back, 6 bases at V and 8 bases at J, with 17 bases in the middle. Per germline, CDR1 DFQATT and CDR2 SNEGSKA (reference sequence). The CDR3 sequence: CSARQSRGDEQFF. The CDR3 region has the DNA TGCAGTGCGCGACAGAGTCGTGGGGATGAGCAGTTCTTC.

The J gene is TRBJ1-1, the V gene TRBV20-1, with D maybe TRBD1 (6 bases). CDR3 size: 13 residues. Germline V lookup: CDR1 DFQATT, CDR2 SNEGSKA (reference sequence). The DNA for the CDR3 is TGCAGGACAGGAAAAAAGGGGGGTACTGAAGCTTTCTTT. It translates to CRTGKKGGTEAFF.

This clonotype was seen repeatedly, ten times or more. This chain uses TRBV7-9 with TRBJ1-1; D perhaps matches TRBD1 (5 bases). Germline V gives CDR1 SEHNR, CDR2 FQNEAQ (reference sequence). The CDR3 covers 14 residues. Trimming cost V 4 bases and J 0 bases, with 9 bases left between them. CDR3 sequence (DNA): TGTGCCAGCAGCTCAGGGTTCATGAACACTGAAGCTTTCTTT. It translates to CASSSGFMNTEAFF.

Comments on this clonotype: A much larger clone sits a single nucleotide away, making a read error possible. The chain links TRBV6-1 to TRBJ1-5; D unclear. The ends were cut back, 6 bases at V and 4 bases at J, with 19 bases in the middle. Germline CDR1 reads MNHNS; CDR2 reads SASEGT. CDR3 length equals 16 residues. The CDR3 coding sequence is TGTGCCAGCAGGGTAGTCAGGTTCGCACTAAATCAGCCCCAGCATTTT. It specifies CASRVVRFALNQPQHF.

This clonotype was seen ten or more times. The chain recombines TRBV28 with TRBJ1-1; 7 bases map to TRBD1. With 8 bases clipped from V and 0 bases from J, the junction kept 3 bases outside the gene matches. Germline V gene lookup returns CDR1 MDHEN and CDR2 SYDVKM. This CDR3 is 13 amino acids long. The CDR3 protein is CASQGGMNTEAFF. The CDR3 DNA sequence: TGTGCCAGCCAGGGGGGGATGAACACTGAAGCTTTCTTT.